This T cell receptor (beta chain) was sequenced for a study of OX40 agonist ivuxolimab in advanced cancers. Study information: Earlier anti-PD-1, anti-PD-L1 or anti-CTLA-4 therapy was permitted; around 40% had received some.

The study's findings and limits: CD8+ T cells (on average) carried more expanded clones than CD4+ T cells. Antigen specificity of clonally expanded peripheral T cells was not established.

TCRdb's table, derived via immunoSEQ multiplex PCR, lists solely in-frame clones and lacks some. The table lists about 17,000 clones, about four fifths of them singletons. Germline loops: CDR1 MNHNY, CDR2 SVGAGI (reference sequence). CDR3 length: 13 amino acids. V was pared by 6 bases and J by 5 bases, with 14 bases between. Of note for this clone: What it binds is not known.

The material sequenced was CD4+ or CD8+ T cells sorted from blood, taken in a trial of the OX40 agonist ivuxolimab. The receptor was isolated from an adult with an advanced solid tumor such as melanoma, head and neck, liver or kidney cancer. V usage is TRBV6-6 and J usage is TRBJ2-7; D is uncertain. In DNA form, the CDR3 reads TGTGCCAGCAGGAGTCTAGAGCGCGACGAGCAGTACTTC. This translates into CASRSLERDEQYF.